This T cell receptor (delta chain) came from a study of gamma-delta T cells after stem cell transplantation. This clone was detected only a few times. Trimming took off 9 bases at V and 0 bases at J, with 25 bases between the two ends. Germline V lookup: CDR1 GEAIGNYY, CDR2 EKD. The CDR3 spans 17 residues. TCRdb made new clone calls on the RT-PCR reads using CATT. The repertoire consists of just over 15,000 delta-chain clones, with over 8% occurring once and the leading ten covering roughly 60%. The clonotype was recovered from a human donor. It is not recorded whose cells these are; they may come from a transplant donor. Sequences were obtained from gamma-delta T cells. J is TRDJ1 and V is TRDV2; D unresolved. CDR3 bases: TGTGCCCGCGACAACCTGCCCGGCAGAGAATACACCGATAAACTCATCTTT. Amino acids: CARDNLPGREYTDKLIF.